This T cell receptor (beta chain) was obtained from a study of human T cells and chemical hapten exposure. Study-level information: Per-sample TCR yield variation was attributed mainly to small pooled library volume differences.

Study-wide findings and caveats: Once DPC sensitization occurred, TCRs above 1 in 1000 frequency showed no change.

Authors' data handling: Sample-level TCR yields exhibited a median of around 100,000, with a range of roughly 20,000 to 700,000. TCRdb called the RACE reads again in MiXCR, with one record for every CDR3 protein. The V and J calls reflect TCRdb's pipeline rather than the authors' work. The sample lists some 120,000 distinct CDR3 sequences, approximately 9.5% occurring once. Sample time point: healthy volunteer bleed at 2 weeks. The total RNA was obtained from whole blood that was not fractionated. This clonotype was detected ten times or more. Its antigen remains unidentified. The germline V gene has CDR1 SQVTM and CDR2 ANQGSEA. The CDR3 spans 12 residues. Trimming took off 4 bases at V and 2 bases at J, with 9 bases between the two ends.

This sequence was found in a male donor in good health. Some clones in this sample may be carry-over from other donors' samples. What was sequenced was whole blood. This rearrangement joins TRBV29-1 to TRBJ2-7; possibly TRBD2 for D (6 bases). CDR3 DNA sequence: TGCAGCGTTGCGCGGGGAACCTACGAGCAGTACTTC. Translating it yields CSVARGTYEQYF.